One sample yielded the 21 T cell receptor beta chains listed below, sequenced in a study of T-cell memory formation after mild COVID-19. TCRdb ran MiXCR on the 5' RACE reads and lists one entry per CDR3 protein. This sample has about 540,000 distinct CDR3 sequences; roughly 22% occur once, and the top ten carry approximately 12%. Sample: PBMCs or a T cell subset sorted from them (not recorded which). The receptor set was obtained from an adult woman who had mild COVID-19 (a few samples of this study predate the infection). Cell type and time point are not known.

The V and J genes are TRBV12-3 or TRBV12-4 and TRBJ1-2; D call uncertain. The CDR3 has 15 residues. The germline V and J ends were trimmed by 1 base and 4 bases, with 13 bases remaining between them. CDR3 nucleotide sequence: TGTGCCAGCAGTTTAGTAGGTGCCGGATCCTATGGCTACACCTTC. Translation gives CASSLVGAGSYGYTF.

This clonotype has only a few counts. The chain has TRBV3-1 and TRBJ2-1; TRBD2 matches at 11 bases. The V gene's germline CDR1 is LGHDT and CDR2 YNNKEL (reference sequence). Germline trimming cut 4 bases from V and 3 bases from J; bases unmatched to any gene: 5. The CDR3 totals 16 residues. In DNA form, the CDR3 reads TGTGCCAGCAGCCTACTAGCGGGAGTTGACTACAATGAGCAGTTCTTC. This sequence encodes CASSLLAGVDYNEQFF.

The chain is built from TRBV12-3 or TRBV12-4 and TRBJ2-7, with 7 bases lining up with TRBD1. The CDR3 has 13 amino acids. V lost 3 bases and J lost 6; bases outside the gene matches: 5. The DNA for the CDR3 is TGTGCCAGCAGTTTCCTGGACAGGCGCGAGCAGTACTTC. Translation gives CASSFLDRREQYF.

The CDR3 region is CAGEKVSGQRAPYGYTF. CDR3 DNA sequence: TGTGCCGGAGAAAAGGTTTCTGGGCAGAGAGCCCCCTATGGCTACACCTTC. The gene calls are TRBV7-9 and TRBJ1-2; D is unclear. Trimming removed 11 bases at V and 4 bases at J, with 29 bases between. CDR3 length: 17 amino acids. The germline gives CDR1 SEHNR, CDR2 FQNEAQ (reference sequence).

The V gene is TRBV10-3, the J gene TRBJ2-7; the match to TRBD1 covers 8 bases. Germline CDR1 reads ENHRY; CDR2 reads SYGVKD. V shed 4 bases, J shed 7 bases, and the junction held 6 bases outside the gene matches. This CDR3 contains 13 residues. This CDR3 reads CAISAQGAREQYV. In nucleotides, the CDR3 is TGTGCCATCAGTGCTCAGGGGGCGCGGGAGCAGTACGTC.

The J gene is TRBJ1-1, the V gene TRBV7-2, with a possible D match to TRBD1 (5 bases). V was cut by 2 bases and J by 2 bases, with 15 bases left in between. Germline CDR1 and CDR2: SGHTA and FQGNSA. The CDR3 is 16 amino acids. The CDR3 sequence is CASSLLRGGGNTEAFF. Here the CDR3 DNA reads TGTGCCAGCAGCTTATTGAGGGGAGGTGGCAACACTGAAGCTTTCTTT.

The table lists this clonotype with many counts. This chain connects TRBV12-3 or TRBV12-4 to TRBJ1-1, with D tentatively TRBD1 (5 bases). The CDR3 runs to 11 residues. V lost 8 bases and J lost 8, with 12 bases in between. CDR3 protein: CASSLGGEAFF. The CDR3 coding sequence is TGTGCCAGCTCCCTCGGGGGGGAAGCTTTCTTT.

This clonotype has a handful of counts. The gene calls are TRBV20-1 and TRBJ1-1; the D gene is possibly TRBD1 (5 bases). The CDR3 contains 12 residues. CDR1 is DFQATT and CDR2 is SNEGSKA in the germline V gene (reference sequence). V shed 1 base and J shed 3 bases, with 6 bases lying between them. For the CDR3, the DNA is TGCAGTGCTAGAGGACAGCACACTGAAGCTTTCTTT. Translating gives CSARGQHTEAFF.

The chain carries TRBV7-9 and TRBJ1-2; D ambiguous. This CDR3 comprises 14 residues. The V gene's germline CDR1 is SEHNR and CDR2 FQNEAQ (reference sequence). Trimming pared 5 bases from V and 6 bases from J, leaving 16 bases between. CDR3: CASSVGSRVDGYTF. DNA of the CDR3: TGTGCCAGCAGCGTAGGTTCTAGGGTCGATGGCTACACCTTC.

The sample holds a few counts of this clonotype. V is TRBV7-9 and J is TRBJ2-3; D not resolved. The CDR3 is 12 residues long. CDR1 and CDR2 from the germline V gene are SEHNR and FQNEAQ (reference sequence). V lost 5 bases, J lost 14 bases, and 17 bases lay in between. The CDR3 bases are TGTGCCAGCAGCCTTGTCGAGTCGAGTCGGTATTTT. It specifies CASSLVESSRYF.

The chain joins TRBV29-1 to TRBJ1-2; D not resolved. The CDR3 covers 11 residues. Germline V gene data show CDR1 as SQVTM and CDR2 as ANQGSEA. Trimming took off 6 bases at V and 4 bases at J, with 9 bases between the two ends. CDR3 in amino acids: CSVAGFYGYTF. CDR3 coding DNA: TGCAGCGTGGCGGGCTTCTATGGCTACACCTTC.

There are many counts of this clonotype. The chain is built from TRBV11-2 and TRBJ1-6; 7 bases match TRBD1. Trimming took 1 base from V and 7 from J; bases not matched to a gene: 4. Germline CDR1 is SGHAT and CDR2 is FQNNGV. The CDR3 loop spans 15 amino acids. The chain's CDR3 is CASSLGAGGNSPLHF. The CDR3 DNA is TGTGCCAGCAGCTTAGGGGCAGGGGGGAATTCACCCCTCCACTTT.

This clonotype has at least ten counts. This sequence joins TRBV6-1 and TRBJ1-2; D call uncertain. The CDR3 has 15 residues. Trimming took off 2 bases at V and 8 bases at J, with 18 bases between the two ends. Germline CDR1 and CDR2: MNHNS and SASEGT. The CDR3 bases are TGTGCCAGCAGTGAATCCGGGCGTAACCTCAGAGGCTACACCTTC. Translation gives CASSESGRNLRGYTF.

The CDR3 bases are TGTGCCAGCAGCTTGCGGGGACGACAAGAGACCCAGTACTTC. Translating it yields CASSLRGRQETQYF. This sequence joins TRBV11-3 and TRBJ2-5; the D gene is possibly TRBD2 (6 bases). V lost 3 bases, J lost 2 bases, and 10 bases lay in between. The CDR3 is 14 amino acids. CDR1 and CDR2 (germline): SGHNT, YENEEA.

This clonotype was counted only a few times. The V call is TRBV20-1, the J call TRBJ1-2, with D unresolved. Trimming pared 0 bases from V and 7 bases from J, leaving 9 bases between. From germline, CDR1 is DFQATT and CDR2 SNEGSKA (reference sequence). The CDR3 runs 12 residues. Written as DNA, the CDR3 is TGCAGTGCTAGAGATCTTAGCGGTGGCTACACCTTC. Translating it yields CSARDLSGGYTF.

The rearrangement links TRBV7-6 to TRBJ2-7; TRBD1 is a possible D gene (6 bases). Germline loops: CDR1 SGHVS, CDR2 FNYEAQ. This CDR3 is 16 amino acids long. The ends were cut back, 0 bases at V and 1 base at J, with 13 bases in the middle. The CDR3 region is CASSLAPRGNSYEQYF. CDR3 coding DNA: TGTGCCAGCAGCTTAGCGCCCAGGGGAAATTCCTACGAGCAGTACTTC.

The J gene is TRBJ2-5, the V gene TRBV3-1; 12 bases match TRBD1. Germline CDR1 and CDR2: LGHDT and YNNKEL (reference sequence). The ends lost 4 bases at V and 9 bases at J; junction bases unmatched: 9. The CDR3 is made up of 15 amino acids. The CDR3 protein is CASSPTGTGGLAQYF. In DNA, the CDR3 is TGTGCCAGCAGCCCTACAGGGACAGGGGGCTTGGCCCAGTACTTC.

The chain uses TRBV5-1 and TRBJ2-7; D might be TRBD2 (6 bases). This CDR3 is built from 13 residues. Germline assignment: CDR1 SGHRS and CDR2 YFSETQ. V was cut by 0 bases and J by 6 bases, with 10 bases left in between. CDR3 amino acids: CASSLEVGGEQYF. Written as DNA, the CDR3 is TGCGCCAGCAGCTTGGAAGTGGGGGGCGAGCAGTACTTC.

This clonotype was detected only a few times. The chain links TRBV4-1 to TRBJ2-1, with D perhaps matching TRBD1 (6 bases). The CDR3 has 17 residues. The germline V gene has CDR1 MGHRA and CDR2 YSYEKL. With 0 bases removed from V and 4 bases from J, the gap between germline ends came to 16 bases. For the CDR3, the DNA is TGCGCCAGCAGCCAAGATCCCCAGGGGATCCTTTACAATGAGCAGTTCTTC. This translates into CASSQDPQGILYNEQFF.

The V gene is TRBV5-5, the J gene TRBJ1-1; D is perhaps TRBD1 (5 bases). Looked up from germline, CDR1 is SGHKS and CDR2 is YYEKEE (reference sequence). V lost 4 bases and J 3 bases, leaving 13 bases between the germline ends. The CDR3 extends over 14 amino acids. As DNA, the CDR3 is TGTGCCAGCAGCGCAAGGGACTGGGACACTGAAGCTTTCTTT. Its translation is CASSARDWDTEAFF.

This clonotype was seen a few times. The V and J genes are TRBV5-4 and TRBJ2-1; 12 bases match TRBD1. The CDR3 spans 15 residues. With V trimmed by 4 bases and J by 6 bases, 5 bases remained unmatched. Germline V gives CDR1 SGHNT, CDR2 YYREEE (reference sequence). As DNA, the CDR3 is TGTGCCAGCAGCGTCCGGGACAGGGGGCTCAATGAGCAGTTCTTC. It yields the protein CASSVRDRGLNEQFF.